Below, 7 T cell receptor beta chains from the same sample are listed, as sequenced in a study of T cell changes during pregnancy in multiple sclerosis (dated by TCRdb to between 2018 and 2020). Library preparation used the immunoSEQ multiplex PCR assay. TCRdb limited this immuneACCESS table to in-frame rearrangements with V and J called. A share of clones is missing; checked studies link under half to unresolved V genes, and the rest is unexplained. In this sample the table shows around 68,000 clones, roughly 91% of which occur a single time. Over 2% of the sample belongs to the ten largest clones. Specimen: peripheral blood, collected in the third trimester of pregnancy. Every receptor here comes from a female donor in good health, enrolled as a control in a pregnancy study.

The chain is built from TRBV30 and TRBJ2-5; no clear D. CDR3 length: 13 amino acids. Germline V gene sequence: CDR1 GTSNPN, CDR2 SVGIG (reference sequence). Trimming took 2 bases from V and 2 from J, leaving 9 bases between them. In DNA, the CDR3 is TGTGCCTGGAGTTCTAAGCTACAAGAGACCCAGTACTTC. This sequence encodes CAWSSKLQETQYF.

The chain uses TRBV10-3 and TRBJ2-7; 7 bases line up with TRBD1. CDR1 is ENHRY, CDR2 SYGVKD, per germline. The CDR3 sequence is 13 residues long. J gave up 3 bases and V 6 bases, and 5 bases lay outside the gene matches. This chain's CDR3 is CAISTGTVYEQYF. Written as DNA, the CDR3 is TGTGCCATCAGCACCGGGACAGTCTACGAGCAGTACTTC.

This chain links TRBV27 with TRBJ1-2, with D tentatively TRBD1 (5 bases). The CDR3 runs to 15 residues. Germline V gene lookup returns CDR1 MNHEY and CDR2 SMNVEV (reference sequence). V lost 2 bases and J 8 bases, leaving 18 bases between the germline ends. The CDR3: CASSLNWGDPGGYTF. DNA of the CDR3: TGTGCCAGCAGTTTAAATTGGGGGGATCCGGGGGGCTACACCTTC.

This clone was seen once. CDR3 sequence (DNA): TGTGCCAGCACGCCACGGGGGGACTCCTACGAGCAGTACTTC. It translates to CASTPRGDSYEQYF. This sequence joins TRBV2 and TRBJ2-7; TRBD2 agrees at 7 bases. Germline V gene sequence: CDR1 SNHLY, CDR2 FYNNEI. V was clipped by 7 bases and J by 0 bases; unmatched bases: 6. The CDR3 length is 14 residues.

The chain joins TRBV11-2 to TRBJ1-3; 11 bases are a match to TRBD1. Per germline, CDR1 SGHAT and CDR2 FQNNGV. V was pared by 4 bases and J by 8 bases, with 7 bases of the junction left unmatched. The CDR3 covers 15 residues. The CDR3 sequence is CASSSGTGGGYTIYF. CDR3 DNA sequence: TGTGCCAGCAGCTCCGGGACAGGGGGAGGATACACCATATATTTT. Full variable domain (rest looked up from reference TRBV11-2 and TRBJ1-3): EAGVAQSPRYKIIEKRQSVAFWCNPISGHATLYWYQQILGQGPKLLIQFQNNGVVDDSQLPKDRFSAERLKGVDSTLKIQPAKLEDSAVYLCASSSGTGGGYTIYFGEGSWLTVV.

This clone was detected once. The gene calls are TRBV15 and TRBJ2-7; 8 nucleotides line up with TRBD2. CDR3 length equals 14 residues. Germline V gene sequence: CDR1 LNHNV, CDR2 YYDKDF (reference sequence). V lost 7 bases and J lost 10; bases outside the gene matches: 15. The CDR3 is CATKRGTAFSGQYF. In nucleotides, the CDR3 is TGTGCCACCAAGCGGGGGACCGCTTTTTCGGGACAGTACTTC.

The chain joins TRBV15 to TRBJ2-1; TRBD2 matches 11 bases. Germline assignment: CDR1 LNHNV and CDR2 YYDKDF (reference sequence). This CDR3 region has 14 residues. The V segment lost 1 base and the J segment 10 bases; nucleotides outside the gene matches: 3. The CDR3 loop is CATSRVLAGGEQFF. The DNA for the CDR3 is TGTGCCACCAGCAGAGTCCTAGCGGGAGGAGAGCAGTTCTTC.